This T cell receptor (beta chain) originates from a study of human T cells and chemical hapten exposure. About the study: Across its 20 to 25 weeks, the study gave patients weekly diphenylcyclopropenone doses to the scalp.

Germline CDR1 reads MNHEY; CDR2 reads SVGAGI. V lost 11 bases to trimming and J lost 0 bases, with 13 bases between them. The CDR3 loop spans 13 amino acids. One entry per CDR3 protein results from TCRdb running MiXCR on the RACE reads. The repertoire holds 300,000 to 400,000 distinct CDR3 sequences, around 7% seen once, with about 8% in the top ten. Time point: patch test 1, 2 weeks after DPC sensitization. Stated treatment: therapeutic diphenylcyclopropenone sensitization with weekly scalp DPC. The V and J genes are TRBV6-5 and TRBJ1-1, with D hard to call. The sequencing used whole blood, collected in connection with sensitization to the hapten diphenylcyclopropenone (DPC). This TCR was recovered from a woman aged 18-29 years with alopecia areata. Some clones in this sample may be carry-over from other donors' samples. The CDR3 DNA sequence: TGTGCCGCACGTCGCAGTTTGAACACTGAAGCTTTCTTT. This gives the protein CAARRSLNTEAFF.